The subject of this entry is one T cell receptor (beta chain). This sample was taken from a study of OX40 agonist ivuxolimab in advanced cancers. Using immunoSEQ multiplex PCR, the repertoire was profiled, and TCRdb retains in-frame clones only, with some absent. The repertoire holds 70,000 or so clones, with roughly 80% as singletons. Trimming cost V 6 bases and J 2 bases; bases outside gene matches: 2. In germline, CDR1 is SGHTA, CDR2 FQGNSA. The length of the CDR3 is 15 residues. The genes are TRBV7-2 and TRBJ1-4, with 11 nucleotides matching TRBD1. The TCR comes from an adult with an advanced solid tumor such as melanoma, head and neck, liver or kidney cancer. This specimen was CD4+ or CD8+ T cells sorted from blood, taken in a trial of the OX40 agonist ivuxolimab. Here the CDR3 reads CASRGQGGTNEKLFF. Written as DNA, the CDR3 is TGTGCCAGCAGGGGACAGGGGGGCACTAATGAAAAACTGTTTTTT.